The sequence of this TCR beta chain was determined in a study of PD-L1 blockade in urothelial cancer. This table comes from immunoSEQ multiplex PCR, and its TCRdb copy is limited to in-frame clones, with some not included. The sample carries about 37,000 clones, 84% recorded once. Specified time point: pretreatment peripheral blood. Germline values: CDR1 LGHNA, CDR2 YSLEER. The CDR3 runs 15 residues. Trimming cost V 1 base and J 4 bases, with 14 bases left between them. The sample in question was PBMCs, obtained around atezolizumab (anti-PD-L1) treatment. This clonotype was sampled from a man in his sixties with urothelial cancer. The chain combines TRBV4-3 with TRBJ2-7, with a weak D call TRBD2 (7 bases). The CDR3 spells CASSQVGGPSYEQYF. In DNA, the CDR3 is TGCGCCAGCAGCCAAGTCGGGGGGCCCTCTTACGAGCAGTACTTC.